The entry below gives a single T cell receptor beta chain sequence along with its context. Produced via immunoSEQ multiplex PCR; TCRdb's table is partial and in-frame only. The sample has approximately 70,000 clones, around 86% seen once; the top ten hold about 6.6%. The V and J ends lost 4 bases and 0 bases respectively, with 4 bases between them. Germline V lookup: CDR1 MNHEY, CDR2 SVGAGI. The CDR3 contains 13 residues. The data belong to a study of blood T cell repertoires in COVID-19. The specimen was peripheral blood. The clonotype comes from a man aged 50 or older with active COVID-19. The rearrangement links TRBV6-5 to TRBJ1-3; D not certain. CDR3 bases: TGTGCCAGCAGTTTCGTCTCTGGAAACACCATATATTTT. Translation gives CASSFVSGNTIYF.